This TCR beta chain was documented in a study of cytomegalovirus exposure and HLA in healthy donors. Study-wide results and caveats: Associated with cytomegalovirus, according to the listing, were some 180 TCR beta chains. Roughly even sequencing depth across donors was the assumption behind the presence/absence analyses.

Researchers ran the PCR with 60 Vbeta and 13 Jbeta primers. As processed by the authors: Counted up in a later analysis, unique TCR beta chains came to about 80 million, with some 11 million shared. The table came from immunoSEQ multiplex PCR; TCRdb's copy has only in-frame clones and leaves some out. V, J and clone size are those of that table, while D and trimming were read from the DNA. The sample lists 130,000 or so clones, roughly four fifths occurring once. Healthy bone marrow donors made up the donors. Worth noting for this clone: Its specificity is unknown.

The sequence was obtained from a woman in her thirties or forties in good health and CMV-seronegative. The sequencing sample was made of PBMCs.

The CDR3 loop is CASSLWTGGANDYEQYF. DNA for the CDR3: TGCGCCAGCAGCCTTTGGACAGGGGGCGCGAACGACTACGAGCAGTACTTC. The V gene is TRBV5-1, the J gene TRBJ2-7, with TRBD1 matching over 11 bases. V lost 4 bases, J lost 3 bases, and 12 bases stayed unmatched. From germline, CDR1 is SGHRS and CDR2 YFSETQ. The CDR3 consists of 17 residues. The full variable domain, in which reference TRBV5-1 and TRBJ2-7 provide the parts outside the CDR3, is KAGVTQTPRYLIKTRGQQVTLSCSPISGHRSVSWYQQTPGQGLQFLFEYFSETQRNKGNFPGRFSGRQFSNSRSEMNVSTLELGDSALYLCASSLWTGGANDYEQYFGPGTRLTVT.